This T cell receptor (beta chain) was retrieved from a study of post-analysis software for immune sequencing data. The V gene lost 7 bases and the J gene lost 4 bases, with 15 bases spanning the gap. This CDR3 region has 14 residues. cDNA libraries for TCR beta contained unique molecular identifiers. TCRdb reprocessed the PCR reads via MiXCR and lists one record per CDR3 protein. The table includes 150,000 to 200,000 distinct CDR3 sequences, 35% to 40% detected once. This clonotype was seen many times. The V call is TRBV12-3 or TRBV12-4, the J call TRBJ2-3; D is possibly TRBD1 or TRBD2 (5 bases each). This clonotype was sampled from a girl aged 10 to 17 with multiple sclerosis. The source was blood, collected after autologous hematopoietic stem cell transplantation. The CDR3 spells CASIREFSADTQYF. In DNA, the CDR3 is TGTGCCAGCATCAGGGAGTTCTCGGCAGATACGCAGTATTTT.